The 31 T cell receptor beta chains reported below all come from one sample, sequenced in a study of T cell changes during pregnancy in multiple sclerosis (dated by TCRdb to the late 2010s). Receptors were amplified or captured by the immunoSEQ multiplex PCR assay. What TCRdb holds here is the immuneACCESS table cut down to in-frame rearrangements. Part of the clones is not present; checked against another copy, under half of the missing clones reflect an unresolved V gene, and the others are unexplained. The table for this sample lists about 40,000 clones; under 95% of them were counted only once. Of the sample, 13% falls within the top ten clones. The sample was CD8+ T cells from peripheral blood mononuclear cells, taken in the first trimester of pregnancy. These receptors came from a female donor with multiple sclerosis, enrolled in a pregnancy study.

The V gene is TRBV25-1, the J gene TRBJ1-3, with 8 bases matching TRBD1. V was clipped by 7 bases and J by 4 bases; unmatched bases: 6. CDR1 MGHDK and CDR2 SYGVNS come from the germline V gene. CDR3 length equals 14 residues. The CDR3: CASTLGQGGNTIYF. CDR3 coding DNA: TGTGCCAGCACCCTCGGACAGGGAGGAAACACCATATATTTT.

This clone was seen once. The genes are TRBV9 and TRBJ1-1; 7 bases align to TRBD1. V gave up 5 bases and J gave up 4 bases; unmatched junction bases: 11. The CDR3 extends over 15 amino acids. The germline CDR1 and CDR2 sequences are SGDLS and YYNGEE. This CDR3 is CASRPPGQTGTEAFF. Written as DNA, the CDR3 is TGTGCCAGCAGACCACCGGGACAGACAGGCACTGAAGCTTTCTTT.

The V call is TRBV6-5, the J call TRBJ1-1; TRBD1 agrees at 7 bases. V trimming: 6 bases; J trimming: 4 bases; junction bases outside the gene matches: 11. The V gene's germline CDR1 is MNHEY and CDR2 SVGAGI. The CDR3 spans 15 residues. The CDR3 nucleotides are TGTGCCAGCAGGATAGGGGACAGTCCCCCCACTGAAGCTTTCTTT. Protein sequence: CASRIGDSPPTEAFF.

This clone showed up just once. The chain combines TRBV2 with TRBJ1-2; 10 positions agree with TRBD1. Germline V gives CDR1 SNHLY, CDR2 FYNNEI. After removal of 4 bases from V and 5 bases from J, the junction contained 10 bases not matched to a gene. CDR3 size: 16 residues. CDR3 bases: TGTGCCAGCAGTGCACCCGGGACAGGGGTCCCTTATGGCTACACCTTC. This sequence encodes CASSAPGTGVPYGYTF.

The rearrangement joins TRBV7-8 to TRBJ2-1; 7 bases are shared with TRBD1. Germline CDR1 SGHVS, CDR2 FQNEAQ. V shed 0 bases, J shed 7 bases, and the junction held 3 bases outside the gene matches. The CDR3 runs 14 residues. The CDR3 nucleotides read TGTGCCAGCAGCTTAGCTGGGACAGAAAATGAGCAGTTCTTC. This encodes CASSLAGTENEQFF.

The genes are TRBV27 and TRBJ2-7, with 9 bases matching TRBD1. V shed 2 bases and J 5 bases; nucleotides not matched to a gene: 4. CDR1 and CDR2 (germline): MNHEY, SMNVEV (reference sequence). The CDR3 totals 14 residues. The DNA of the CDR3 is TGTGCCAGCAGTTTAAGGGACAGGGTTAACGAGCAGTACTTC. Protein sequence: CASSLRDRVNEQYF.

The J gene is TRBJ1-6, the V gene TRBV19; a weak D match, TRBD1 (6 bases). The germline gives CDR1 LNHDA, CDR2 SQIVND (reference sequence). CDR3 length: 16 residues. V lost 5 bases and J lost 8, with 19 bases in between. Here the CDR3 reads CASSWDPKGGYSPLHF. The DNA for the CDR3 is TGTGCCAGTAGTTGGGACCCTAAAGGGGGATATTCACCCCTCCACTTT.

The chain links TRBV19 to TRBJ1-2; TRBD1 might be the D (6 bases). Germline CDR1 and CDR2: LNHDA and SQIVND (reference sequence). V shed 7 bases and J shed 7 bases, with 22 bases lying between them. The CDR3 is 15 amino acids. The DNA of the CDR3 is TGTGCCAGTACCCCACTAGGGGGACCCACGTCTGGCTACACCTTC. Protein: CASTPLGGPTSGYTF.

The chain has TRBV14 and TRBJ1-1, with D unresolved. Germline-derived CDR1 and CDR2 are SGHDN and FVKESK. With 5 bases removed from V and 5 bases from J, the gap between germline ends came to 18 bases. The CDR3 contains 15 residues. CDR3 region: CASSFTGGMETEAFF. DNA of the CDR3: TGTGCCAGCAGCTTCACCGGAGGCATGGAGACTGAAGCTTTCTTT.

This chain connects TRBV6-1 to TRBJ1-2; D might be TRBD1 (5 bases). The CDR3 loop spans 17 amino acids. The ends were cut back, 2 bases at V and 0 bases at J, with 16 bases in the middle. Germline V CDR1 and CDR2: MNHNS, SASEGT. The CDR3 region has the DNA TGTGCCAGCAGTGAAAACCCCGACAGAAACCCTAACTATGGCTACACCTTC. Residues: CASSENPDRNPNYGYTF.

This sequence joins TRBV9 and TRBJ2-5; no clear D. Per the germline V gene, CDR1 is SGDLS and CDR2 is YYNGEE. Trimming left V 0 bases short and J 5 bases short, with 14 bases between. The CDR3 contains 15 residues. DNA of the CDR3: TGTGCCAGCAGCGTAGGACTTTCTAACCGGGAGACCCAGTACTTC. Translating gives CASSVGLSNRETQYF.

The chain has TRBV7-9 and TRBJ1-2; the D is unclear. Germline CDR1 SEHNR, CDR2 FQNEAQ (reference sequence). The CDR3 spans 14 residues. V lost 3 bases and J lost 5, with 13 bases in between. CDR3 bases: TGTGCCAGCAGCTTCGAAAATCGAGATTATGGCTACACCTTC. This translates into CASSFENRDYGYTF.

As DNA, the CDR3 is TGTGCCAGCAGCTTGGACTTTTCCCAGGTGTCAGATACGCAGTATTTT. It encodes CASSLDFSQVSDTQYF. This chain connects TRBV5-6 to TRBJ2-3; the D is unclear. Between the trimmed V and J ends, which lost 0 bases and 4 bases, there was a span of 15 bases. The CDR3 runs 16 residues. Looked up from germline, CDR1 is SGHDT and CDR2 is YYEEEE. The full variable domain, in which reference TRBV5-6 and TRBJ2-3 provide the parts outside the CDR3, is DAGVTQSPTHLIKTRGQQVTLRCSPKSGHDTVSWYQQALGQGPQFIFQYYEEEERQRGNFPDRFSGHQFPNYSSELNVNALLLGDSALYLCASSLDFSQVSDTQYFGPGTRLTVL.

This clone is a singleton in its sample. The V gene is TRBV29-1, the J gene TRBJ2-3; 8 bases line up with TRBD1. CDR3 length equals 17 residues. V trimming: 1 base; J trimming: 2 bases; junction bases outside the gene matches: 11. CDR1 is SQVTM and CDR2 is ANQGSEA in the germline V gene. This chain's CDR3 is CSVEGGQGGLDTDTQYF. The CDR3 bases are TGCAGCGTTGAAGGAGGACAGGGCGGATTAGACACAGATACGCAGTATTTT.

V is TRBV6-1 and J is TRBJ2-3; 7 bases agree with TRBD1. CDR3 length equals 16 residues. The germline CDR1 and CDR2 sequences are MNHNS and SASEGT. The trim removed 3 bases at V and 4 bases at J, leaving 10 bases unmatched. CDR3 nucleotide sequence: TGTGCCAGCAGTGACCCCCTGGACAGGTTCCCAGATACGCAGTATTTT. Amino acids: CASSDPLDRFPDTQYF.

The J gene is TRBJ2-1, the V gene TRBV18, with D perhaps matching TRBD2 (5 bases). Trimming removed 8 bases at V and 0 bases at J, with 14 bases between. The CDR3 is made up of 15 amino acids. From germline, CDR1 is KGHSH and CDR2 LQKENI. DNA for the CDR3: TGTGCCAGCACTCCGGACTCTCCCTCCTACAATGAGCAGTTCTTC. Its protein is CASTPDSPSYNEQFF. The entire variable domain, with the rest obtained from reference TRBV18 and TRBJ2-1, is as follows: NAGVMQNPRHLVRRRGQEARLRCSPMKGHSHVYWYRQLPEEGLKFMVYLQKENIIDESGMPKERFSAEFPKEGPSILRIQQVVRGDSAAYFCASTPDSPSYNEQFFGPGTRLTVL.

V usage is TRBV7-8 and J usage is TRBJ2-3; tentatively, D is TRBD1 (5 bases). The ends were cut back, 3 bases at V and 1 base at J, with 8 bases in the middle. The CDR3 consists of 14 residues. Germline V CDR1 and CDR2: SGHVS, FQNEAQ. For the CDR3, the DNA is TGTGCCAGCAGCTTTCAGACAGGCACAGATACGCAGTATTTT. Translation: CASSFQTGTDTQYF.

The CDR3 DNA follows: TGTGCCAGCAGCTTGACTAGCGCGGCCTCCTACAATGAGCAGTTCTTC. Protein sequence: CASSLTSAASYNEQFF. The V call is TRBV6-6, the J call TRBJ2-1, with TRBD2 matching over 8 bases. This CDR3 is built from 16 residues. The junction had 7 bases not matched to a gene; V was cut back by 6 bases and J by 0 bases. Germline assignment: CDR1 MNHNY and CDR2 SVGAGI (reference sequence).

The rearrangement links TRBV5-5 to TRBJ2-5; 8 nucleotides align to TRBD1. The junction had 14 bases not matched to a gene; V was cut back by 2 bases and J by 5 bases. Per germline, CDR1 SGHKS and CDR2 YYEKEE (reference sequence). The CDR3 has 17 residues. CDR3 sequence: CASSFLRTGTRAETQYF. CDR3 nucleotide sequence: TGTGCCAGCAGCTTTCTACGGACAGGGACCCGCGCGGAGACCCAGTACTTC.

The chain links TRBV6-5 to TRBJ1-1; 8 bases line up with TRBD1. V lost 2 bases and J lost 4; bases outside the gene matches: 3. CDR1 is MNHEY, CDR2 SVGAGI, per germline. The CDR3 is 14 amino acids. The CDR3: CASSYTTGGTEAFF. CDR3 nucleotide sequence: TGTGCCAGCAGTTACACCACAGGGGGCACTGAAGCTTTCTTT.

The CDR3 bases are TGTGCCAGTATCAGTTTCACTGAAGCTTTCTTT. Its protein is CASISFTEAFF. This chain links TRBV19 with TRBJ1-1; D remains ambiguous. CDR1 is LNHDA, CDR2 SQIVND, per germline (reference sequence). V dropped 7 bases and J dropped 4 bases, with 7 bases sitting between them. The CDR3 is made up of 11 amino acids.

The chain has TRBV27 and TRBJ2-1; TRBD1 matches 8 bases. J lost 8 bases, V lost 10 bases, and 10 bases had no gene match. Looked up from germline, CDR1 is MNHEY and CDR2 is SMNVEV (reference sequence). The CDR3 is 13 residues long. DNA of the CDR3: TGTGCCACCTGGGGGGCAGGGGGCGATGAGCAGTTCTTC. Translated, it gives CATWGAGGDEQFF.

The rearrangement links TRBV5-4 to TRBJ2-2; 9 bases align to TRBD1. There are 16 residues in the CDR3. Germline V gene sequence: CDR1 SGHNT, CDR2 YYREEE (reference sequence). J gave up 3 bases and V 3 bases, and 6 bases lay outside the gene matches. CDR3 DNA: TGTGCCAGCAGCTCAAGGGGACAGGGCGACACCGGGGAGCTGTTTTTT. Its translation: CASSSRGQGDTGELFF.

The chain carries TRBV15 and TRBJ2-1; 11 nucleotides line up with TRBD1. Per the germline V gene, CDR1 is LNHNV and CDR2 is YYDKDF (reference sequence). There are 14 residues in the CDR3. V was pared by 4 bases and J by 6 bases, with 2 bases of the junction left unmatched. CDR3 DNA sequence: TGTGCCACCAGCAAAGGGACAGGGGGCAATGAGCAGTTCTTC. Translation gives CATSKGTGGNEQFF. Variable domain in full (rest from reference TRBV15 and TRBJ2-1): DAMVIQNPRYQVTQFGKPVTLSCSQTLNHNVMYWYQQKSSQAPKLLFHYYDKDFNNEADTPDNFQSRRPNTSFCFLDIRSPGLGDTAMYLCATSKGTGGNEQFFGPGTRLTVL.

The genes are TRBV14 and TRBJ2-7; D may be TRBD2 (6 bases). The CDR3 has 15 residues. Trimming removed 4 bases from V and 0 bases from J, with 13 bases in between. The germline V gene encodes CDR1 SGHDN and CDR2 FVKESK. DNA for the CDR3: TGTGCCAGCAGCCCCCGAATAGCGGTCTCCTACGAGCAGTACTTC. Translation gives CASSPRIAVSYEQYF.

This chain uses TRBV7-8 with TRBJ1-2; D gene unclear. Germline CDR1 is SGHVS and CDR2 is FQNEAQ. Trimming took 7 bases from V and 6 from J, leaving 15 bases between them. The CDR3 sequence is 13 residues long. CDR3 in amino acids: CASTLNRGNGYTF. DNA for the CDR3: TGTGCCAGCACCTTGAATCGGGGTAATGGCTACACCTTC.

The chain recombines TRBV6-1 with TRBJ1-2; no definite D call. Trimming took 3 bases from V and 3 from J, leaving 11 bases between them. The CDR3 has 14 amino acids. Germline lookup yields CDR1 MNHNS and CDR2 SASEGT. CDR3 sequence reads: CASSDRGSHYGYTF. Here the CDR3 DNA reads TGTGCCAGCAGTGATCGGGGTTCCCACTATGGCTACACCTTC.

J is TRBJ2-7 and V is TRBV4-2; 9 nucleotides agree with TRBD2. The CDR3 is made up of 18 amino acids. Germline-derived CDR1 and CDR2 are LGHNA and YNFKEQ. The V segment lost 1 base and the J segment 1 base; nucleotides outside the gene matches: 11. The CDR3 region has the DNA TGTGCCAGCAGCCAAGGACACGACAGCGGGGGGCCTTCCTACGAGCAGTACTTC. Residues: CASSQGHDSGGPSYEQYF.

The CDR3 loop is CASSVSSGLAYEQYF. As DNA, the CDR3 is TGTGCCAGCAGCGTAAGCTCGGGACTTGCCTACGAGCAGTACTTC. The chain recombines TRBV9 with TRBJ2-7; D is possibly TRBD2 (6 bases). This CDR3 contains 15 residues. Germline assignment: CDR1 SGDLS and CDR2 YYNGEE. Trimming pared 1 base from V and 2 bases from J, leaving 13 bases between.

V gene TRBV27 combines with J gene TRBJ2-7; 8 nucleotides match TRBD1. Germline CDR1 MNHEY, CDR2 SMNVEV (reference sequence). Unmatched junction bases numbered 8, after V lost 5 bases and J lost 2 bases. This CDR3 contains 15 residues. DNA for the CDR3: TGTGCCAGCAGTAACGGGACAGGATTTACCTACGAGCAGTACTTC. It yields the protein CASSNGTGFTYEQYF.

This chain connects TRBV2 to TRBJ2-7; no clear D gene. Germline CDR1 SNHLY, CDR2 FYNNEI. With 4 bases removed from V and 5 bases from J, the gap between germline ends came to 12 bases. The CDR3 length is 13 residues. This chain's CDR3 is CASSVNRDDEQYF. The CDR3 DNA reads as TGTGCCAGCAGTGTTAACAGAGACGACGAGCAGTACTTC.